This T cell receptor beta chain was found in a study of OX40 agonist ivuxolimab in advanced cancers. Whole-study context: The treatment was a fully human IgG2 OX40 agonist, ivuxolimab.

This clone was picked up one time. Its target is not known. Using immunoSEQ multiplex PCR, the repertoire was profiled, and TCRdb retains in-frame clones only, with some absent. The sample includes about 35,000 clones, about 80% seen only once; the top ten take about a sixth. The CDR3 length is 13 residues. The V end lost 7 bases, the J end lost 0 bases, and 7 bases lay between the germline ends. Germline V gene sequence: CDR1 MDHEN, CDR2 SYDVKM. Regarding the study as a whole: In general, CD8+ T cells held more expanded clones than CD4+ did, on average. Within 6 weeks, CD4+ and CD8+ blood T cells expanded clonally at 0.1 to 3.0 mg/kg.

This TCR came from an adult with an advanced solid tumor such as melanoma, head and neck, liver or kidney cancer. This rearrangement joins TRBV28 to TRBJ1-3; no clear D gene. The specimen was CD4+ or CD8+ T cells sorted from blood, collected in a trial of the OX40 agonist ivuxolimab. The CDR3 DNA reads TGTGCCAGCAAAGAGATCTCTGGAAACACCATATATTTT. Its protein product is CASKEISGNTIYF.